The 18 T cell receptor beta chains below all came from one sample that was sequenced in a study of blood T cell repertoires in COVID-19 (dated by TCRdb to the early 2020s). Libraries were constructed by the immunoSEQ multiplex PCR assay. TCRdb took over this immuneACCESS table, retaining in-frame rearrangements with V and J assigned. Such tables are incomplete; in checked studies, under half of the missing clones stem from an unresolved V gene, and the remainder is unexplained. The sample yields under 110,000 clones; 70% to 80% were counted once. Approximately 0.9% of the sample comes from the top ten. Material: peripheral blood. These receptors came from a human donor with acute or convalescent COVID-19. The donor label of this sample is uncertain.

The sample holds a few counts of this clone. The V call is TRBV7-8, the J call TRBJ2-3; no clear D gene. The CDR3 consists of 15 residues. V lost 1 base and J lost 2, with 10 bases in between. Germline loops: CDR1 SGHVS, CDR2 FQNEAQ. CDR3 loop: CASSLDRQDTDTQYF. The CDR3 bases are TGTGCCAGCAGCTTAGATCGGCAGGACACAGATACGCAGTATTTT.

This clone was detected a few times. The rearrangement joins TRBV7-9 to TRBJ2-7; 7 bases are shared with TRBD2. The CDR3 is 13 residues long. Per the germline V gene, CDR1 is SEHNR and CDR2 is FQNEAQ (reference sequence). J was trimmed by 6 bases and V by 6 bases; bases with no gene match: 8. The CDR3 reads CASSQMGGLEQYF. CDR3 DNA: TGTGCCAGCAGTCAGATGGGAGGGCTCGAGCAGTACTTC.

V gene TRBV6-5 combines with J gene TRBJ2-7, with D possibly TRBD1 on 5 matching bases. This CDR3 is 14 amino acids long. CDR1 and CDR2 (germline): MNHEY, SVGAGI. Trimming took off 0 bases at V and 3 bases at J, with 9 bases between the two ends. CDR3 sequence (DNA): TGTGCCAGCAGTTACTCTGGACACCGCTACGAGCAGTACTTC. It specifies CASSYSGHRYEQYF.

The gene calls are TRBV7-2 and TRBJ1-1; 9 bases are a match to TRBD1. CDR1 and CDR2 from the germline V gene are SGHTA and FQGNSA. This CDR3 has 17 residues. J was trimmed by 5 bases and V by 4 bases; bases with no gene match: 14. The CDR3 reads CASSSEDRGWRRTEAFF. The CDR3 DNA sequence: TGTGCCAGCAGCTCTGAGGACAGGGGATGGAGGAGGACTGAAGCTTTCTTT.

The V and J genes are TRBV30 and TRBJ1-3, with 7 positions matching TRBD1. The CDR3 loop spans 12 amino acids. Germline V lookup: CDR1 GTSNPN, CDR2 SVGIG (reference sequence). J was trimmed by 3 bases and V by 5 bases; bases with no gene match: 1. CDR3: CAWGTVGNTIYF. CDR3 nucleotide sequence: TGTGCCTGGGGGACAGTTGGAAACACCATATATTTT.

The CDR3: CASKDNRGGTGELFF. The CDR3 region has the DNA TGTGCCAGTAAAGATAATCGGGGGGGAACCGGGGAGCTGTTTTTT. The rearrangement joins TRBV19 to TRBJ2-2; TRBD2 matches 8 bases. J was trimmed by 5 bases and V by 7 bases; bases with no gene match: 9. The CDR3 is 15 residues long. Per the germline V gene, CDR1 is LNHDA and CDR2 is SQIVND (reference sequence).

For the CDR3, the DNA is TGCGCCAGCAGCCAAGACGGGAACTCTGGAAACACCATATATTTT. Amino acids: CASSQDGNSGNTIYF. The chain carries TRBV4-1 and TRBJ1-3; no reliable D call. The CDR3 has 15 residues. Deletions cut 0 bases from V and 0 bases from J, with 6 bases between. Germline-derived CDR1 and CDR2 are MGHRA and YSYEKL.

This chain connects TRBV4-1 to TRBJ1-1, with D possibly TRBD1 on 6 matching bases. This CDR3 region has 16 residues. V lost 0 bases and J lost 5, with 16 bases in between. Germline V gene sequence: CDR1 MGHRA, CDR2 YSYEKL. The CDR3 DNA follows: TGCGCCAGCAGCCAAGATCGAGGGGGTCCGAGGACTGAAGCTTTCTTT. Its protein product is CASSQDRGGPRTEAFF.

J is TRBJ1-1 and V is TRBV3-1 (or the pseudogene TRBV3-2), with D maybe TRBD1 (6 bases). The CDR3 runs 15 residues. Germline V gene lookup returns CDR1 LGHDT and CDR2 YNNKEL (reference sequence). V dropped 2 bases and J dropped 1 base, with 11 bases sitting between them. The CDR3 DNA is TGTGCCAGCAGCCAACGACAGGCGGCGAACACTGAAGCTTTCTTT. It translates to CASSQRQAANTEAFF.

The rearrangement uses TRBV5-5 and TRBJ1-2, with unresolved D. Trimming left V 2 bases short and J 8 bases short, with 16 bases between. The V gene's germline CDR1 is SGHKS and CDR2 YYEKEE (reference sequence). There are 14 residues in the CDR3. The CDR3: CASSFEVWPAGYTF. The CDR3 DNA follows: TGTGCCAGCAGCTTCGAGGTCTGGCCAGCGGGCTACACCTTC.

CDR3 coding DNA: TGTGCCAGCAGCTTAGGGGGGGGGCAGGGTGGCCAGCCCCAGCATTTT. Protein: CASSLGGGQGGQPQHF. The V gene is TRBV7-8, the J gene TRBJ1-5, with D maybe TRBD1 (6 bases). V was clipped by 1 base and J by 7 bases, with 17 bases between them. This CDR3 is 16 amino acids long. Per germline, CDR1 SGHVS and CDR2 FQNEAQ.

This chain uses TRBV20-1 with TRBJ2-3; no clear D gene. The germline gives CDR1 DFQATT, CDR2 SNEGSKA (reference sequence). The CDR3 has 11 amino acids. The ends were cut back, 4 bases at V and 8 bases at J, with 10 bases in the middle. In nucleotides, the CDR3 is TGCAGTGCTACGGGTTCGGGTACGCAGTATTTT. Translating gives CSATGSGTQYF.

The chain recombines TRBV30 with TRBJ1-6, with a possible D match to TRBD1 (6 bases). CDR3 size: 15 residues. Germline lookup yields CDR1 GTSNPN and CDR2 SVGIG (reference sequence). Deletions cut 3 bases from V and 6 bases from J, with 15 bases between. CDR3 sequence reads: CAWRPITGLNSPLHF. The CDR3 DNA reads TGTGCCTGGAGACCCATAACAGGGCTTAATTCACCCCTCCACTTT. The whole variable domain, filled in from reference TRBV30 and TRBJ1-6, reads SQTIHQWPATLVQPVGSPLSLECTVEGTSNPNLYWYRQAAGRGLQLLFYSVGIGQISSEVPQNLSASRPQDRQFILSSKKLLLSDSGFYLCAWRPITGLNSPLHFGNGTRLTVT.

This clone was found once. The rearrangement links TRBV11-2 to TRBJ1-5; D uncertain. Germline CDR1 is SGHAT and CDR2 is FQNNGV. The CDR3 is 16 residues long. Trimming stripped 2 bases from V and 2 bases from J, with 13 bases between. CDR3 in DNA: TGTGCCAGCAGCTTAAACAGCCCCGTGGGCAATCAGCCCCAGCATTTT. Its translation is CASSLNSPVGNQPQHF.

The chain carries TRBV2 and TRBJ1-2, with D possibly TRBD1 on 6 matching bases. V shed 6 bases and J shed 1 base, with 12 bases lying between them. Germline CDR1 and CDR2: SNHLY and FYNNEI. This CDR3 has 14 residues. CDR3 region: CASRADSFNYGYTF. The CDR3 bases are TGTGCCAGCAGGGCGGACAGTTTTAACTATGGCTACACCTTC.

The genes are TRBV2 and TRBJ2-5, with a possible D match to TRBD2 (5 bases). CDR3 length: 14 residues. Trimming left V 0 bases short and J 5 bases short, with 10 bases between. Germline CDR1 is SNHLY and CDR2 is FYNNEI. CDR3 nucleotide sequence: TGTGCCAGCAGTGAAGCCCTAGCTGGGGAGACCCAGTACTTC. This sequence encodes CASSEALAGETQYF.

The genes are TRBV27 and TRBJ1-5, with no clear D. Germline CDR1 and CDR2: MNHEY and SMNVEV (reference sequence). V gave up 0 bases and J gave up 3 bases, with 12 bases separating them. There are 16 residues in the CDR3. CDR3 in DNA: TGTGCCAGCAGTTTATCGTGGCAGGTCAACAATCAGCCCCAGCATTTT. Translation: CASSLSWQVNNQPQHF.

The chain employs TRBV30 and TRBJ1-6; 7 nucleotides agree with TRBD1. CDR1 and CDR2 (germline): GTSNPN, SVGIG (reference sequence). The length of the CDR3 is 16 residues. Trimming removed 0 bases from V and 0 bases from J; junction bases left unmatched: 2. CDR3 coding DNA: TGTGCCTGGAGTGTGGGACAGAGCTCCTATAATTCACCCCTCCACTTT. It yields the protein CAWSVGQSSYNSPLHF.